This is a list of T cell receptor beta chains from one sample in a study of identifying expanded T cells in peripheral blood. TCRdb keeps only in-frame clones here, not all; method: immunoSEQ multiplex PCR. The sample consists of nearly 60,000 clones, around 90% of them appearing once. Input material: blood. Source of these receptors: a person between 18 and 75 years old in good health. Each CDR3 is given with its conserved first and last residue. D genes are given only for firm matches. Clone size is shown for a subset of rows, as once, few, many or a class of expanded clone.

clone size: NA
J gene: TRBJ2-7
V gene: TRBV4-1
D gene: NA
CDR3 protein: CASSQVGDPTYEQYF
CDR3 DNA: TGCGCCAGCAGCCAAGTGGGAGACCCAACCTACGAGCAGTACTTC

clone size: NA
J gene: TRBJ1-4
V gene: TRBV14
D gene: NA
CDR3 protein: CASSQDLAPEKLFF
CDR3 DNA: TGTGCCAGCAGCCAAGATCTGGCCCCTGAAAAACTGTTTTTT

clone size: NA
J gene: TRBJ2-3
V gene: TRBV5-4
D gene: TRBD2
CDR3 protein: CASSLAGGGTDTQYF
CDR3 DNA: TGTGCCAGCAGCTTGGCGGGGGGGGGAACAGATACGCAGTATTTT

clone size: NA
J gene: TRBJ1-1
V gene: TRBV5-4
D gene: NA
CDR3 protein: CASSFGQGRNTEAFF
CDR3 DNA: TGTGCCAGCAGCTTTGGGCAGGGTAGGAACACTGAAGCTTTCTTT

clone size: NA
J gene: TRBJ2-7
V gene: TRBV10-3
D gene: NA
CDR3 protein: CAISDQGGLYEQYF
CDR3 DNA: TGTGCCATCAGTGATCAAGGGGGGCTCTACGAGCAGTACTTC

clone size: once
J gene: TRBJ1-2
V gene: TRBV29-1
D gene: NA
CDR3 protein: CSVEDQDSQIYGYTF
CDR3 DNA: TGCAGCGTTGAAGATCAGGACAGCCAGATCTATGGCTACACCTTC

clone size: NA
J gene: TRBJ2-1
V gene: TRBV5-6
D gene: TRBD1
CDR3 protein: CASSLDRGQDEQFF
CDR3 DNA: TGTGCCAGCAGCTTGGACAGGGGGCAGGATGAGCAGTTCTTC

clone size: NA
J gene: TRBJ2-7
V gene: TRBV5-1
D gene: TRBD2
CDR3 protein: CASSLDIAGVRYF
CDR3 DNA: TGCGCCAGCAGCTTGGATATAGCGGGGGTGCGGTACTTC

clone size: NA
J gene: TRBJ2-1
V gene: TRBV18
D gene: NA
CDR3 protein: CASSPYRDSNEQFF
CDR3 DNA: TGTGCCAGCTCACCCTACCGGGACTCCAATGAGCAGTTCTTC

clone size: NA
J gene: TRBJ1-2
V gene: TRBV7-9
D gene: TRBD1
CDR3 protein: CASSPRTGGYTF
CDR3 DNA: TGTGCCAGCAGCCCCCGGACAGGGGGCTACACCTTC

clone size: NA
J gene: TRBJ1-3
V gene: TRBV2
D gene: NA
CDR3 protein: CASRDITGSLNTIYF
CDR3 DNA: TGTGCCAGCAGAGACATCACAGGGAGCTTAAACACCATATATTTT

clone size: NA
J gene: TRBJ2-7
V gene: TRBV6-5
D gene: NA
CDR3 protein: CASSYSYLGAYEQYF
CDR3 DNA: TGTGCCAGCAGTTACTCGTATCTGGGAGCCTACGAGCAGTACTTC

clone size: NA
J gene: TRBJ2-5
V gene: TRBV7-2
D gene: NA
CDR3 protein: CASSLGIATQYF
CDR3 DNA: TGTGCCAGCAGCTTAGGGATCGCGACCCAGTACTTC

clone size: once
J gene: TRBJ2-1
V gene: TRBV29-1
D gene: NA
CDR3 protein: CSVELHNEQFF
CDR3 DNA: TGCAGCGTTGAACTTCACAATGAGCAGTTCTTC

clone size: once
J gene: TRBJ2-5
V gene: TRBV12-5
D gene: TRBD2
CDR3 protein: CASGDNFEGMGGETQYF
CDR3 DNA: TGTGCTAGTGGCGATAACTTTGAGGGGATGGGAGGGGAGACCCAGTACTTC

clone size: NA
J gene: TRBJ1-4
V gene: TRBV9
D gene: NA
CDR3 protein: CAGRRQDTPNEKLFF
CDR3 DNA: TGTGCCGGCAGGCGCCAGGATACTCCTAATGAAAAACTGTTTTTT

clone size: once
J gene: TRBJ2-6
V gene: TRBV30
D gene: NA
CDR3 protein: CAWSVGGTGANVLTF
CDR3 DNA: TGTGCCTGGAGTGTCGGAGGGACTGGGGCCAACGTCCTGACTTTC

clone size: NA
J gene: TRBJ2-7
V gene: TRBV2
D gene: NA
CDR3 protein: CASSEGGIPSYEQYF
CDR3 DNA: TGTGCCAGCAGTGAAGGGGGCATTCCCTCCTACGAGCAGTACTTC

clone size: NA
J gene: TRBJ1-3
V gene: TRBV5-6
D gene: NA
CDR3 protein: CASSLWEVGLFSSGNTIYF
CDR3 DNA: TGTGCCAGCAGCTTGTGGGAGGTCGGTCTGTTTAGCTCTGGAAACACCATATATTTT

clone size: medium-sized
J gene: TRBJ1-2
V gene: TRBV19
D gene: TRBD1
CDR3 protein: CASSIGRTGGPLDGYTF
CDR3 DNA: TGTGCCAGTAGTATCGGCCGGACAGGTGGGCCCCTGGATGGCTACACCTTC

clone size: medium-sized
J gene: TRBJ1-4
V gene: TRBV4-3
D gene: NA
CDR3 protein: CASSQDVLRDIEKLFF
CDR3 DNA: TGCGCCAGCAGCCAAGATGTTCTTAGGGACATTGAAAAACTGTTTTTT

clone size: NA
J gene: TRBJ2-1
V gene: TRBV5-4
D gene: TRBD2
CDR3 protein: CASSWTSGENEQFF
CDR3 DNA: TGTGCCAGCAGCTGGACTAGCGGTGAGAATGAGCAGTTCTTC

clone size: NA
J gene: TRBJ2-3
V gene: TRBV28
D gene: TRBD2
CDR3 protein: CASSPGGSTDTQYF
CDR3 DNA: TGTGCCAGCAGTCCCGGGGGGTCCACAGATACGCAGTATTTT

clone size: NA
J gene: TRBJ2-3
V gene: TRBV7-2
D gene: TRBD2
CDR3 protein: CASRVAGVTDTQYF
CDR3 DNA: TGTGCCAGCAGGGTGGCGGGAGTCACAGATACGCAGTATTTT

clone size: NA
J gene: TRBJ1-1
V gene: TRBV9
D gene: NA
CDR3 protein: CASSVGTTGFGNTEAFF
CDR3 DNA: TGTGCCAGCAGCGTAGGCACTACAGGGTTTGGGAACACTGAAGCTTTCTTT

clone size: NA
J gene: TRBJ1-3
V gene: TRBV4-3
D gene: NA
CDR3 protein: CASSQEAAGGNTIYF
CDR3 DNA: TGCGCCAGCAGCCAAGAGGCGGCAGGTGGAAACACCATATATTTT

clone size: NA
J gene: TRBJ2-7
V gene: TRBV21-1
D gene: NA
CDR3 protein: CASSKWGQESYEQYF
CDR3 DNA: TGTGCCAGCAGCAAGTGGGGACAGGAGTCCTACGAGCAGTACTTC

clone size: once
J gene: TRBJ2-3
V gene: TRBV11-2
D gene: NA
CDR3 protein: CASSVLTGTVDTQYF
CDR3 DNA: TGTGCCAGCAGCGTGTTAACCGGGACGGTGGACACGCAGTATTTT

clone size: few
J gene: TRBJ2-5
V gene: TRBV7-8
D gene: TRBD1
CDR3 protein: CASIPDRGLETQYF
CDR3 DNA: TGTGCCAGCATCCCGGACAGGGGACTTGAGACCCAGTACTTC

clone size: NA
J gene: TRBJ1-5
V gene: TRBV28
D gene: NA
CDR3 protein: CASRPPGPNQPQHF
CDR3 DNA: TGTGCCAGCAGGCCCCCGGGACCAAATCAGCCCCAGCATTTT

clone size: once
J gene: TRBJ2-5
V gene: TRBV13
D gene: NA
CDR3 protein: CASSLQVEETQYF
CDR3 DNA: TGTGCCAGCAGCTTACAGGTAGAAGAGACCCAGTACTTC

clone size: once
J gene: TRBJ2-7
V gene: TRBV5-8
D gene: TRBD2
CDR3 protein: CASSPTSGESYEQYF
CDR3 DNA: TGTGCCAGCAGCCCCACTAGCGGGGAATCCTACGAGCAGTACTTC

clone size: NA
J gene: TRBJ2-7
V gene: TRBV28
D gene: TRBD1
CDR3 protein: CASGDRGGRYEQYF
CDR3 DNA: TGTGCCAGCGGAGACAGGGGTGGAAGGTACGAGCAGTACTTC